This record concerns one TCR beta chain sequence. Its antigen has not been determined. Nothing much larger sits one base from this clone, and base qualities are not available. This specimen comes from a study of shared clonotypes between healthy human individuals (dated by TCRdb to about 2020). With regard to the full study: The cohort comprised a couple of women and a few men aged 18 to 49 years. Each donor's leukapheresis produced roughly between roughly 0.85 and 9 billion PBMCs. For each donor, CD4 naive and CD4 memory were each run on three plates, CD8 naive on two plates, and CD8 memory on one plate. Different laboratories and diverse techniques were used to prepare libraries and sequence TCR repertoires, to increase sequencing depth and limit assay-specific biases. The study deeply sequenced blood TCR repertoires of five healthy adults to estimate repertoire size and the extent of clonotype sharing between individuals. What the authors observed across the whole study: Clonotypes shared by all four sorted-subset donors showed higher generation probabilities than non-shared clonotypes. Sampling was restricted to blood, and TCR repertoires in tissue are likely to differ from TCR repertoires in blood. Across a handful of donors, around 5% of naive CD4, more than 3% of naive CD8, roughly 2.3% of memory CD4, and 0.4% to 0.45% of memory CD8 clonotypes were shared. Naive subsets generally had larger estimated clonotype richness than memory subsets did. Because the study included only a small number of donors, the genetic and exposure-history diversity represented was limited. Even with the large sequencing depth, rarefaction of the sorted-subset datasets indicated that sequencing was incomplete. Pairwise subsampling led to the expectation that sequencing depth would affect the degree of clonotype sharing among donors.

For the CD8 naive samples, CD45RO-negative cells were positively selected for CCR7, yielding a CD45RA+CCR7+ population from which TemRA cells were excluded. The donors were healthy, HIV-negative adults with no recently reported acute infections or vaccinations. All donors were Caucasian adults living in Nashville, Tennessee, USA. Blood was obtained by leukapheresis, after which PBMCs were separated by Ficoll-Histopaque density gradient centrifugation and cryopreserved in liquid nitrogen vapor phase. Analytical flow cytometry was used to check the purity and quantity of each magnetically sorted T cell population. From each sorted fraction, genomic DNA was isolated and quantified by UV absorbance on a Nanodrop 2000c. Germline trimming: 5 bases from V, 4 bases from J; junction bases outside gene matches: 7. The CDR3 spans 14 residues, from the cysteine through the phenylalanine. The kept DNA is CDR3 alone, 42 bases in frame from the first base. In the germline V gene (reference sequence), CDR1 corresponds to PRHDT and CDR2 to FYEKMQ.

Using the deep immunoSEQ assay, TCR CDR3 regions were amplified from genomic DNA by multiplex PCR. For each cell subset, the extracted genomic DNA was distributed evenly across all wells of several immunoSEQ 96-well plates, and each plate served as one replicate. For sorted subsets, each replicate PCR was loaded with roughly 0.2 ug genomic DNA, equivalent to 30,000 to 35,000 T cell genomes. Purified libraries were measured with a Qubit 3.0 fluorometer, size-checked on a Bioanalyzer 2100, and measured again with the KAPA Library Quantification kit. Every immunoSEQ 96-well plate was sequenced on a separate single-read 150-cycle Illumina NextSeq 550 flow cell. Turning to the authors' computational methods: Because the immunoSEQ output held only junctional sequences and lacked quality scores, the filtering could not match the filtering applied to full-length reads. To assign V/J genes and CDR3, sequences were annotated using PyIR, a Python wrapper for IgBLAST v1.9, with IMGT germline references. Any read was removed if the V/J assignment was weak (E-value above 1e-6), the CDR3 was missing, or the read contained stop codons, out-of-frame junctions, or ambiguous translated residues. V3J clonotypes were defined as sequences sharing an identical inferred V gene, J gene, and CDR3 amino acid sequence. Percentage overlap between repertoires was computed as shared unique clonotypes divided by the size of the smaller repertoire. RTK rarefaction, the Chao1 estimator, and Recon v2.1 estimates of unobserved clonotypes were used to assess repertoire richness. For all TCRbeta clonotypes obtained by the gDNA method from a handful of donors, generation probabilities were computed with OLGA. TCRdb retrieved this table from immuneACCESS and kept in-frame rearrangements only. Not all clones are present; in checked studies, unresolved V genes account for under half, and no reason is known for the remainder. V and J calls and clone size come straight from that table; D and trimming were deduced from the DNA. The sample contains around 2,000,000 clones, approximately 95% of them found a single time. The ten most abundant clones make up around 1% of the sample.

The TCR was taken from a man aged 18 to 30 in good health. Recombination joined TRBV13 with TRBJ1-2, and TRBD1 matches 7 of the central bases. Input material: naive CD8+ T cells sorted from blood. In the paper's terms, the cell subset or site label means: CD45RA+CCR7+. The sequenced DNA is TGTGCCAGCAGCACTATGACAGGGTCCTATGGCTACACCTTC. Translated, this is CASSTMTGSYGYTF. The variable domain in full, with residues beyond the CDR3 obtained from the reference TRBV13 and TRBJ1-2 genes, is AAGVIQSPRHLIKEKRETATLKCYPIPRHDTVYWYQQGPGQDPQFLISFYEKMQSDKGSIPDRFSAQQFSDYHSELNMSSLELGDSALYFCASSTMTGSYGYTFGSGTRLTVV.